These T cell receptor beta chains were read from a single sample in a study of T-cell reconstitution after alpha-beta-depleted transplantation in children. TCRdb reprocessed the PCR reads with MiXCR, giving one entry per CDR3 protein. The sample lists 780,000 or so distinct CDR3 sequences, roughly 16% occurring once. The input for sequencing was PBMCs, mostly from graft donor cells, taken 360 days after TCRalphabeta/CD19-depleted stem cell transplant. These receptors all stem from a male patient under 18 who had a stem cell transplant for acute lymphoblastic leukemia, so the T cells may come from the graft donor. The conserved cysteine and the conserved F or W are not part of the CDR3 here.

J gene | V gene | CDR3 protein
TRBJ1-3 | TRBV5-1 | ASSMGSSGNTIY
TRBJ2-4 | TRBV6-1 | ASRSAGQGQNIQY
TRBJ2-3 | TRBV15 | ATSREGRGLGTDTQY
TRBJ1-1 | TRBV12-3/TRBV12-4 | ASSPDRADTEAF
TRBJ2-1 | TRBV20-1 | SARDHLAGLRNEQF
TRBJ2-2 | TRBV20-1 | SARDRGGANTGELF
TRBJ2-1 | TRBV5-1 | ASSLVLPSGNSHNEQF
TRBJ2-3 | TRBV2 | ATPVTGTGGDTQY
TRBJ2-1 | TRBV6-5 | ASSYSIGDEQF
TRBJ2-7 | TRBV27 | ASSFGGHVFYEQY
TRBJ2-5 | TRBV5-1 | ASSTGQGQETQY
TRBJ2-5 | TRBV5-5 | ASSLAGLAGPRQETQY
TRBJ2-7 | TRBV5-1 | ASSLDRGHEQY